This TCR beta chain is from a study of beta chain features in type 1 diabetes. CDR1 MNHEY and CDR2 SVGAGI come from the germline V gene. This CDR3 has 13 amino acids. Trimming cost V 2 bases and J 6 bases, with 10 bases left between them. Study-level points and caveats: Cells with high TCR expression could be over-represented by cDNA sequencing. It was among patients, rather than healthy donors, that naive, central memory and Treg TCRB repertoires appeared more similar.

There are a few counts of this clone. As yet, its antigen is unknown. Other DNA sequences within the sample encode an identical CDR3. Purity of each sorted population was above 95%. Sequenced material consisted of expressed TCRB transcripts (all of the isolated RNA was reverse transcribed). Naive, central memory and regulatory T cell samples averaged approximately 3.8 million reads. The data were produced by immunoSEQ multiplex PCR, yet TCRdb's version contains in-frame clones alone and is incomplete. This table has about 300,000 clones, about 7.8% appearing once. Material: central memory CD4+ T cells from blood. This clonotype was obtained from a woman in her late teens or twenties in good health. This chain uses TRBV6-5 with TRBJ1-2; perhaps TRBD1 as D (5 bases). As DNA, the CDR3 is TGTGCCAGCAGTTACGAGGGAGGGGATGGCTACACCTTC. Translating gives CASSYEGGDGYTF.